This is a list of T cell receptor beta chains from one sample in a study of blood T cells in healthy people across ages. Each CDR3 protein gets one entry after TCRdb re-called the 5' RACE reads with MiXCR. Altogether around 1.7 million distinct CDR3 sequences are present, roughly 30% being singletons, with the ten largest covering 7.7%. Sequenced material: blood. The receptors shown here come from a young woman in good health. CDR3s include the opening cysteine and the closing phenylalanine or tryptophan. Fields, in order: D gene, V gene, clone size, J gene, CDR3 DNA, CDR3 protein. A D gene is named only where the DNA matches it firmly. Rows may omit the clone size; those that give it use once, few, many or a size class.

D gene: -; V gene: TRBV5-1; clone size: few; J gene: TRBJ2-1; CDR3 DNA: TGCGCCAGCAGCTTGGAATTCGGGGGAGACGAGCAGTTCTTC; CDR3 protein: CASSLEFGGDEQFF
D gene: TRBD1; V gene: TRBV10-3; clone size: -; J gene: TRBJ1-2; CDR3 DNA: TGTGCCATCAGTGACTCCACAGGGGCGAGCTATGGCTACACCTTC; CDR3 protein: CAISDSTGASYGYTF
D gene: TRBD2; V gene: TRBV3-1; clone size: -; J gene: TRBJ2-1; CDR3 DNA: TGTGCCAGCAGCCAAGGTGTTAGCGGGAGGGTAGATGAGCAGTTCTTC; CDR3 protein: CASSQGVSGRVDEQFF
D gene: -; V gene: TRBV20-1; clone size: -; J gene: TRBJ2-3; CDR3 DNA: TGCAGTGCTGCCTCAACAGGGAGTTCTACGCAGTATTTT; CDR3 protein: CSAASTGSSTQYF
D gene: TRBD2; V gene: TRBV5-1; clone size: many; J gene: TRBJ2-7; CDR3 DNA: TGCGCCAGCAGCTCGGGCGGGAGGGCCGAGAACGAGCAGTACTTC; CDR3 protein: CASSSGGRAENEQYF
D gene: -; V gene: TRBV29-1; clone size: many; J gene: TRBJ2-3; CDR3 DNA: TGCAGCGTTTCCCCGACAGATACGCAGTATTTT; CDR3 protein: CSVSPTDTQYF
D gene: -; V gene: TRBV28; clone size: -; J gene: TRBJ1-1; CDR3 DNA: TGTGCCAGCAGTTCCGGGGTCGGGGAAGCTTTCTTT; CDR3 protein: CASSSGVGEAFF
D gene: -; V gene: TRBV20-1; clone size: -; J gene: TRBJ1-2; CDR3 DNA: TGCAGTGCCCCCCCCATGAAGACCCCCTATGGCTACACCTTC; CDR3 protein: CSAPPMKTPYGYTF
D gene: -; V gene: TRBV20-1; clone size: few; J gene: TRBJ2-3; CDR3 DNA: TGCAGTGCTAAGAGAGGGGGGCCCACAGATACGCAGTATTTT; CDR3 protein: CSAKRGGPTDTQYF
D gene: TRBD2; V gene: TRBV29-1; clone size: -; J gene: TRBJ2-1; CDR3 DNA: TGCAGCATAGGACTAGCGGGACATGAGCAGTTCTTC; CDR3 protein: CSIGLAGHEQFF
D gene: -; V gene: TRBV12-3/TRBV12-4; clone size: -; J gene: TRBJ1-1; CDR3 DNA: TGTGCCAGCAGTTTAGCGCGTTTGACTGAAGCTTTCTTT; CDR3 protein: CASSLARLTEAFF
D gene: -; V gene: TRBV5-4; clone size: -; J gene: TRBJ2-6; CDR3 DNA: TGTGCCAACAGCCTCAACTCTGGGGCCAACGTCCTGACTTTC; CDR3 protein: CANSLNSGANVLTF
D gene: TRBD2; V gene: TRBV29-1; clone size: -; J gene: TRBJ2-5; CDR3 DNA: TGCAGCGTTCTAGCGGGACTCCACCAAGAGACCCGGTACTTC; CDR3 protein: CSVLAGLHQETRYF
D gene: -; V gene: TRBV30; clone size: few; J gene: TRBJ1-1; CDR3 DNA: TGTGCCTGGATGCGTACTGAAGCTTTCTTT; CDR3 protein: CAWMRTEAFF
D gene: -; V gene: TRBV6-2/TRBV6-3; clone size: -; J gene: TRBJ1-2; CDR3 DNA: TGTGCCAGCAGTTTACTGATAGTCGATGGCTACACCTTC; CDR3 protein: CASSLLIVDGYTF
D gene: TRBD2; V gene: TRBV11-2; clone size: -; J gene: TRBJ2-3; CDR3 DNA: TGTGCCAGCAGCGCCAGCGGGGGCTCTACCTCAGATACGCAGTATTTT; CDR3 protein: CASSASGGSTSDTQYF
D gene: -; V gene: TRBV27; clone size: few; J gene: TRBJ2-7; CDR3 DNA: TGTGCCAGCCGGCAACAGGACACCCCTTCCTACGAGCAGTACTTC; CDR3 protein: CASRQQDTPSYEQYF
D gene: -; V gene: TRBV6-5; clone size: few; J gene: TRBJ1-4; CDR3 DNA: TGTGCCAGCAGTTACGTTGGGACGACAGGAACTAATGAAAAACTGTTTTTT; CDR3 protein: CASSYVGTTGTNEKLFF
D gene: TRBD2; V gene: TRBV5-1; clone size: few; J gene: TRBJ2-1; CDR3 DNA: TGCGCCAGCTTGGAGCGGGGGGGCCTAGGGAATGAGCAGTTCTTC; CDR3 protein: CASLERGGLGNEQFF
D gene: -; V gene: TRBV20-1; clone size: many; J gene: TRBJ2-7; CDR3 DNA: TGCAGTGCTACGTCCGGGAACTACGAGCAGTACTTC; CDR3 protein: CSATSGNYEQYF
D gene: -; V gene: TRBV28; clone size: few; J gene: TRBJ2-7; CDR3 DNA: TGTGCCAGCAGTTTATATCGAAGTGGTAAGGGCGAGCAGTACTTC; CDR3 protein: CASSLYRSGKGEQYF